This is a list of T cell receptor beta chains from one sample in a study of STAT5B mutations in CD4+ large granular lymphocyte leukemia. Repertoires were generated with immunoSEQ multiplex PCR, while TCRdb's copy carries only in-frame clones and drops some. Seen here are 22,000 or so clones, 82% observed once, and the top ten hold around 8.2%. The sample taken for sequencing was CD4+ T cells from blood buffy coats. The receptors originated from a human donor in good health. The CDR3 runs from the conserved cysteine through the conserved F or W. Each record gives: J gene, V gene, D gene, clone size, CDR3 DNA, CDR3 protein. D genes are given only for firm matches. The listing skips clone size in some rows; elsewhere it reads once, few, many or a size class.

J: TRBJ2-6
V: TRBV18
D: -
size: -
DNA: TGTGCCAGCTCACCACGCACAGGGATGTTGGTCTCTGGGGCCAACGTCCTGACTTTC
CDR3: CASSPRTGMLVSGANVLTF

J: TRBJ2-5
V: TRBV6-5
D: -
size: -
DNA: TGTGCCAGCAGTTACTCCGGGGGTCAGGAGACCCAGTACTTC
CDR3: CASSYSGGQETQYF

J: TRBJ1-1
V: TRBV7-9
D: -
size: few
DNA: TGTGCCAGCAGCTTGGCCTTTATGAACACTGAAGCTTTCTTT
CDR3: CASSLAFMNTEAFF

J: TRBJ2-7
V: TRBV10-3
D: -
size: once
DNA: TGTGCCATCAGCCCGAAGGCGAGAGACGAGCAGTACTTC
CDR3: CAISPKARDEQYF

J: TRBJ2-1
V: TRBV10-2
D: TRBD1
size: -
DNA: TGCGCCAGCACCCGGACAGGGGGCCCTGACAATGAGCAGTTCTTC
CDR3: CASTRTGGPDNEQFF

J: TRBJ2-1
V: TRBV7-6
D: TRBD2
size: -
DNA: TGTGCCAGCAGCTTAGTGGCATCGGGAGGCGGGACTAGCTACAATGAGCAGTTCTTC
CDR3: CASSLVASGGGTSYNEQFF

J: TRBJ1-5
V: TRBV5-6
D: -
size: -
DNA: TGTGCCAGCAGCCTCGGACAGCGGTCGGAGCCCCAGCATTTT
CDR3: CASSLGQRSEPQHF

J: TRBJ1-5
V: TRBV28
D: -
size: -
DNA: TGTGCCAGCAGTCCCCTAGGGCAGCCTCAGCATTTT
CDR3: CASSPLGQPQHF

J: TRBJ1-5
V: TRBV6-1
D: -
size: -
DNA: TGTGCCAGCAAGGTAGGGAACCAGCCCCAGCATTTT
CDR3: CASKVGNQPQHF

J: TRBJ1-2
V: TRBV6-6
D: TRBD1
size: -
DNA: TGTGCCAGCAGTTACTCGAACCCAGGGGGCGCTTATGGCTACACCTTC
CDR3: CASSYSNPGGAYGYTF

J: TRBJ1-1
V: TRBV9
D: -
size: -
DNA: TGTGCCAGCAGCTTCGAAGGGCAGGGGCGCACTGAAGCTTTCTTT
CDR3: CASSFEGQGRTEAFF

J: TRBJ2-1
V: TRBV6-5
D: -
size: -
DNA: TGTGCCAGCAGCCGCCGCCCACAGGGTCACAATGAGCAGTTCTTC
CDR3: CASSRRPQGHNEQFF

J: TRBJ1-2
V: TRBV6-1
D: TRBD1
size: once
DNA: TGTGCCAGCGGACGACAGGGGAATGGCTACACCTTC
CDR3: CASGRQGNGYTF

J: TRBJ2-5
V: TRBV7-9
D: -
size: -
DNA: TGTGCCAGCAGCAAGCAAGAGACCCAGTACTTC
CDR3: CASSKQETQYF

J: TRBJ2-3
V: TRBV29-1
D: TRBD2
size: -
DNA: TGCAGCGTTGAAGGGACTAGCGGGGTTAGAGATACGCAGTATTTT
CDR3: CSVEGTSGVRDTQYF

J: TRBJ2-1
V: TRBV30
D: TRBD2
size: -
DNA: TGTGCCTGGCTGCCTCGACTAGCGGGAGTAAATGAGCAGTTCTTC
CDR3: CAWLPRLAGVNEQFF

J: TRBJ2-1
V: TRBV20-1
D: -
size: -
DNA: TGCAGTGCTAGAGGGTATTATGAGCAGTTCTTC
CDR3: CSARGYYEQFF

J: TRBJ2-1
V: TRBV27
D: -
size: -
DNA: TGTGCCAGCCGAGGCGGGGTCTATGACAATGAGCAGTTCTTC
CDR3: CASRGGVYDNEQFF

J: TRBJ2-1
V: TRBV4-1
D: -
size: -
DNA: TGCGCCAGCAGCCAAGAAACAGCTTACAATGAGCAGTTCTTC
CDR3: CASSQETAYNEQFF

J: TRBJ1-3
V: TRBV9
D: -
size: -
DNA: TGTGCCAGCAGCGAGAACCGGGACACCCTATCCTGGACCTCTGGAAACACCATATATTTT
CDR3: CASSENRDTLSWTSGNTIYF

J: TRBJ1-2
V: TRBV6-5
D: -
size: once
DNA: TGTGCCAGCAGTTATGCGAGAGGAGCTAACTATGGCTACACCTTC
CDR3: CASSYARGANYGYTF

J: TRBJ2-3
V: TRBV2
D: -
size: -
DNA: TGTGCCAGCAGTGAACTCGGGGACCCGGGGGTAGATACGCAGTATTTT
CDR3: CASSELGDPGVDTQYF

J: TRBJ2-5
V: TRBV5-1
D: TRBD1
size: -
DNA: TGCGCCAGCAGCCAGAACAGGGGGCTACGAGAGACCCAGTACTTC
CDR3: CASSQNRGLRETQYF